Listed below are T cell receptor beta chains from one sample, sequenced in a study of T cell responses to AZD1222 COVID-19 vaccine. The repertoire was sequenced with immunoSEQ multiplex PCR; TCRdb's copy has only in-frame clones and lacks some. The data show about 140,000 clones, around nine tenths seen once. The starting material was peripheral blood, obtained on day 0 of AZD1222 vaccination. These receptors all come from an adult in good health. Each CDR3 is given with its conserved first and last residue. A D gene is named only where the DNA matches it firmly. Some rows mark clone size as missing; the rest say once, few, many or name a class of expanded clone.

abundance: NA
d_gene: NA
v_gene: TRBV7-9
j_gene: TRBJ1-2
CDR3nt: TGTGCCAGCAGCTTAGGGGACCCGCAGTGGGGTGGCTACACCTTC
CDR3aa: CASSLGDPQWGGYTF

abundance: NA
d_gene: NA
v_gene: TRBV11-2
j_gene: TRBJ2-7
CDR3nt: TGTGCCAGCAGCCGATCACAGGTGAGCTCCTACGAGCAGTACTTC
CDR3aa: CASSRSQVSSYEQYF

abundance: NA
d_gene: NA
v_gene: TRBV10-2
j_gene: TRBJ2-7
CDR3nt: TGCGCCAGCAGTGCAGGCCCGTCTGGGATCTACGAGCAGTACTTC
CDR3aa: CASSAGPSGIYEQYF

abundance: NA
d_gene: TRBD1
v_gene: TRBV7-9
j_gene: TRBJ1-4
CDR3nt: TGTGCCAGCAGCTCAATTCAAACAGGGGAAGGTAATGAAAAACTGTTTTTT
CDR3aa: CASSSIQTGEGNEKLFF

abundance: once
d_gene: TRBD2
v_gene: TRBV15
j_gene: TRBJ2-5
CDR3nt: TGTGCCACCAGTCAAGGACTAGTCGCCGAGACCCAGTACTTC
CDR3aa: CATSQGLVAETQYF

abundance: NA
d_gene: TRBD1
v_gene: TRBV23-1
j_gene: TRBJ1-4
CDR3nt: TGCGCCAGCAGTCAAGGGACAGGAAAGGCGATCGTTGAAAAACTGTTTTTT
CDR3aa: CASSQGTGKAIVEKLFF

abundance: NA
d_gene: NA
v_gene: TRBV19
j_gene: TRBJ2-4
CDR3nt: TGTGCCAGTAGTATAGTGAGTGGTAGACACCTAGCCAAAAACATTCAGTACTTC
CDR3aa: CASSIVSGRHLAKNIQYF

abundance: NA
d_gene: NA
v_gene: TRBV7-9
j_gene: TRBJ2-6
CDR3nt: TGTGCCAGCAGCCCCTCCTTAATGAGCTCTGGGGCCAACGTCCTGACTTTC
CDR3aa: CASSPSLMSSGANVLTF

abundance: NA
d_gene: NA
v_gene: TRBV14
j_gene: TRBJ1-4
CDR3nt: TGTGCCAGCAGCCAAGAACTGAAGGGGGAAAAACTGTTTTTT
CDR3aa: CASSQELKGEKLFF

abundance: NA
d_gene: TRBD1
v_gene: TRBV29-1
j_gene: TRBJ1-4
CDR3nt: TGCAGCGTTCTGGACAGGGCCGAAAAACTGTTTTTT
CDR3aa: CSVLDRAEKLFF

abundance: NA
d_gene: NA
v_gene: TRBV15
j_gene: TRBJ1-6
CDR3nt: TGTGCCACCAGCAGAGGGAACGTTAATTCACCCCTCCACTTT
CDR3aa: CATSRGNVNSPLHF

abundance: few
d_gene: TRBD1
v_gene: TRBV3-1/TRBV3-2
j_gene: TRBJ1-2
CDR3nt: TGTGCCAGCAGCCAAGGACAGGGAAAGGGCTACACCTTC
CDR3aa: CASSQGQGKGYTF

abundance: NA
d_gene: NA
v_gene: TRBV7-9
j_gene: TRBJ1-2
CDR3nt: TGTGCCAGCAGCCTACAGCATGCAGACTATGGCTACACCTTC
CDR3aa: CASSLQHADYGYTF

abundance: NA
d_gene: NA
v_gene: TRBV9
j_gene: TRBJ1-2
CDR3nt: TGTGCCAGCAGCGCCATCTATGGCTACACCTTC
CDR3aa: CASSAIYGYTF

abundance: NA
d_gene: TRBD2
v_gene: TRBV6-5
j_gene: TRBJ2-1
CDR3nt: TGTGCCAGCAGTTACGGGACTAGCAATGAGCAGTTCTTC
CDR3aa: CASSYGTSNEQFF

abundance: once
d_gene: NA
v_gene: TRBV5-1
j_gene: TRBJ1-6
CDR3nt: TGCGCCAGCAGCTCCGACTCGGGTTCACCCCTCCACTTT
CDR3aa: CASSSDSGSPLHF

abundance: NA
d_gene: NA
v_gene: TRBV28
j_gene: TRBJ1-2
CDR3nt: TGTGCCAGCAATCCGAGTGCTAACTATGGCTACACCTTC
CDR3aa: CASNPSANYGYTF

abundance: few
d_gene: NA
v_gene: TRBV6-5
j_gene: TRBJ2-2
CDR3nt: TGTGCCAGCAGTTACTCGGACGGAGTAGGTGGGGAGCTGTTTTTT
CDR3aa: CASSYSDGVGGELFF

abundance: NA
d_gene: NA
v_gene: TRBV30
j_gene: TRBJ1-2
CDR3nt: TGTGCCTGGAGCCGGTCAGCTTACGGCTACACCTTC
CDR3aa: CAWSRSAYGYTF

abundance: NA
d_gene: NA
v_gene: TRBV7-9
j_gene: TRBJ2-1
CDR3nt: TGTGCCAGCAGCTTTCAAAATGAGCAGTTCTTC
CDR3aa: CASSFQNEQFF

abundance: NA
d_gene: NA
v_gene: TRBV18
j_gene: TRBJ1-5
CDR3nt: TGTGCCAGCTCACCCCAGGGTCGTGGCAATCAGCCCCAGCATTTT
CDR3aa: CASSPQGRGNQPQHF

abundance: NA
d_gene: NA
v_gene: TRBV6-5
j_gene: TRBJ1-1
CDR3nt: TGTGCCAGCAGTCCTGACGGACCCCCGAACACTGAAGCTTTCTTT
CDR3aa: CASSPDGPPNTEAFF

abundance: NA
d_gene: NA
v_gene: TRBV28
j_gene: TRBJ2-7
CDR3nt: TGTGCCAGTTGCACAACTTTAGGCTACGAGCAGTACTTC
CDR3aa: CASCTTLGYEQYF

abundance: NA
d_gene: NA
v_gene: TRBV6-9
j_gene: TRBJ1-3
CDR3nt: TGTGCCAGCACCGCCGTGAGGGGTGGAAACACCATATATTTT
CDR3aa: CASTAVRGGNTIYF

abundance: NA
d_gene: NA
v_gene: TRBV6-5
j_gene: TRBJ1-3
CDR3nt: TGTGCCAGCAGTACAGGGAACTCTGGAAACACCATATATTTT
CDR3aa: CASSTGNSGNTIYF

abundance: NA
d_gene: TRBD1
v_gene: TRBV19
j_gene: TRBJ1-1
CDR3nt: TGTGCCAGTAGTACAACAGGGGACTCCGAAGCTTTCTTT
CDR3aa: CASSTTGDSEAFF

abundance: NA
d_gene: TRBD2
v_gene: TRBV3-1/TRBV3-2
j_gene: TRBJ2-1
CDR3nt: TGTGCCAGCAGCCACCTAGCGGGGAGAAATGAGCAGTTCTTC
CDR3aa: CASSHLAGRNEQFF

abundance: NA
d_gene: NA
v_gene: TRBV11-1
j_gene: TRBJ1-2
CDR3nt: TGTGCCAGCAGCTTAAGTTTCGGGTCCACTAACTATGGCTACACCTTC
CDR3aa: CASSLSFGSTNYGYTF

abundance: NA
d_gene: NA
v_gene: TRBV6-5
j_gene: TRBJ1-5
CDR3nt: TGTGCCAGCAGTAACGGTGGGGGCGGTCAGCCCCAGCATTTT
CDR3aa: CASSNGGGGQPQHF

abundance: NA
d_gene: NA
v_gene: TRBV5-6
j_gene: TRBJ1-3
CDR3nt: TGTGCCAGCAGCTTGGCCTTCGGACAGATGGGTGGAAACACCATATATTTT
CDR3aa: CASSLAFGQMGGNTIYF

abundance: NA
d_gene: NA
v_gene: TRBV27
j_gene: TRBJ1-5
CDR3nt: TGTGCCAGCAGTGTGGACATTTCTAGCAATCAGCCCCAGCATTTT
CDR3aa: CASSVDISSNQPQHF

abundance: once
d_gene: NA
v_gene: TRBV19
j_gene: TRBJ2-7
CDR3nt: TGTGCCAGTAGTATCAAGGGGACCGGGACTGTCGCCTACGAGCAGTACTTC
CDR3aa: CASSIKGTGTVAYEQYF

abundance: NA
d_gene: NA
v_gene: TRBV6-1
j_gene: TRBJ1-3
CDR3nt: TGTGCCAGCAGTGAGGCAGACTCTGGAAACACCATATATTTT
CDR3aa: CASSEADSGNTIYF

abundance: NA
d_gene: NA
v_gene: TRBV5-4
j_gene: TRBJ2-5
CDR3nt: TGTGCCAGCAGCCAGGACTCAGAAGGGACCCAGTACTTC
CDR3aa: CASSQDSEGTQYF

abundance: NA
d_gene: NA
v_gene: TRBV7-6
j_gene: TRBJ2-2
CDR3nt: TGTGCCAGCAGCTTACCCGTTTGGCAGGGAGACACCGGGGAGCTGTTTTTT
CDR3aa: CASSLPVWQGDTGELFF

abundance: NA
d_gene: NA
v_gene: TRBV12-3/TRBV12-4
j_gene: TRBJ2-3
CDR3nt: TGTGCCAGCAGTTTATTTGATACGCAGTATTTT
CDR3aa: CASSLFDTQYF

abundance: NA
d_gene: TRBD2
v_gene: TRBV19
j_gene: TRBJ2-1
CDR3nt: TGTGCCAGTAGTTTACGGACTAGCGGGGGGATTGACAATGAGCAGTTCTTC
CDR3aa: CASSLRTSGGIDNEQFF

abundance: NA
d_gene: TRBD2
v_gene: TRBV29-1
j_gene: TRBJ2-7
CDR3nt: TGCAGCGTTGAATTGGGGGTGGGGACTAGCGGGTACGAGCAGTACTTC
CDR3aa: CSVELGVGTSGYEQYF

abundance: NA
d_gene: TRBD2
v_gene: TRBV2
j_gene: TRBJ2-7
CDR3nt: TGTGCCAGCAGCCTAGCGGGACCTTCCTACGAGCAGTACTTC
CDR3aa: CASSLAGPSYEQYF

abundance: NA
d_gene: TRBD2
v_gene: TRBV23-1
j_gene: TRBJ2-3
CDR3nt: TGCGCCAGCAGTCAATCGGGCGGGAGGGCTCTCTCCCAACTTGACACAGATACGCAGTATTTT
CDR3aa: CASSQSGGRALSQLDTDTQYF

abundance: NA
d_gene: NA
v_gene: TRBV5-4
j_gene: TRBJ1-6
CDR3nt: TGTGCCAGCAGCGAGAATACCTCACCCCTCCACTTT
CDR3aa: CASSENTSPLHF

abundance: NA
d_gene: TRBD1
v_gene: TRBV10-1
j_gene: TRBJ1-1
CDR3nt: TGCGCCAGCAGTGAGTCCAAGGTCAGGGGGGCCCCTGGGGCTTTCTTT
CDR3aa: CASSESKVRGAPGAFF

abundance: NA
d_gene: TRBD2
v_gene: TRBV3-1/TRBV3-2
j_gene: TRBJ2-7
CDR3nt: TGTGCCAGCAGCCCATACGGGGGGGCATACGAGCAGTACTTC
CDR3aa: CASSPYGGAYEQYF

abundance: NA
d_gene: NA
v_gene: TRBV11-1
j_gene: TRBJ2-5
CDR3nt: TGTGCCAGCAGCTCCCCTGGCAGCCAAGAGACCCAGTACTTC
CDR3aa: CASSSPGSQETQYF

abundance: NA
d_gene: NA
v_gene: TRBV7-9
j_gene: TRBJ1-2
CDR3nt: TGTGCCAGCAGCTTAGGTGGCGGGGGTGACTACACCTTC
CDR3aa: CASSLGGGGDYTF

abundance: NA
d_gene: NA
v_gene: TRBV30
j_gene: TRBJ2-2
CDR3nt: TGTGCCTCCCTCAGCGCACTACCGGCGATCGGGGAGCTGTTTTTT
CDR3aa: CASLSALPAIGELFF

abundance: NA
d_gene: TRBD2
v_gene: TRBV29-1
j_gene: TRBJ2-7
CDR3nt: TGCAGCGTGGGACTCCTAGCGGGGGCCTACGAGCAGTACTTC
CDR3aa: CSVGLLAGAYEQYF

abundance: NA
d_gene: NA
v_gene: TRBV3-1/TRBV3-2
j_gene: TRBJ1-4
CDR3nt: TGTGCCAGCAGCCAAGGCAGGGAGGTAGCGGGGGAAAAACTGTTTTTT
CDR3aa: CASSQGREVAGEKLFF

abundance: NA
d_gene: NA
v_gene: TRBV6-4
j_gene: TRBJ2-1
CDR3nt: TGTGCCAGCAGTGACGGACAGGGAGGGGATGAGCAGTTCTTC
CDR3aa: CASSDGQGGDEQFF

abundance: NA
d_gene: NA
v_gene: TRBV4-1
j_gene: TRBJ2-7
CDR3nt: TGCGCCAGCAGCCAAGGACATAGCTCCTACGAGCAGTACTTC
CDR3aa: CASSQGHSSYEQYF

abundance: NA
d_gene: TRBD2
v_gene: TRBV5-1
j_gene: TRBJ2-1
CDR3nt: TGCGCCAGCAGCGGCGTAGCGGGACTAGCGGGATCGAGCTCCTACAATGAGCAGTTCTTC
CDR3aa: CASSGVAGLAGSSSYNEQFF